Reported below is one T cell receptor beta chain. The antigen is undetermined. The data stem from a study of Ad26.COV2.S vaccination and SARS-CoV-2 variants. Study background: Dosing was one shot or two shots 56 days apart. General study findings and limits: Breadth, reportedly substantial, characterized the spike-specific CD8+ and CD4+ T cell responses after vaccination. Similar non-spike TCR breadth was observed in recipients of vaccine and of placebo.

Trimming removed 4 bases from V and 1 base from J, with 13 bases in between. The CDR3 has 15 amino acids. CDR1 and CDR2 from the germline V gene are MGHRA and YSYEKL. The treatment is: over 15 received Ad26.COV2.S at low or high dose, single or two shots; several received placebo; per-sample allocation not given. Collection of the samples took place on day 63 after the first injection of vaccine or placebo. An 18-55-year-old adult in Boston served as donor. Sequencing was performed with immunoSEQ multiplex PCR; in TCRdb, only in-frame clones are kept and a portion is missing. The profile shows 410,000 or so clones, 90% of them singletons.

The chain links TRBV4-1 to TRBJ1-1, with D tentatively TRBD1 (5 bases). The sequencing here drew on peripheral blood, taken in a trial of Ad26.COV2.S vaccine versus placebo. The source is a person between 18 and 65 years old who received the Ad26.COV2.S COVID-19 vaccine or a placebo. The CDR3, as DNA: TGCGCCAGCAGCCGCACCCCCGGGGCGAACACTGAAGCTTTCTTT. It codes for CASSRTPGANTEAFF.